The TCR beta chain described here comes from a study of T cell responses to AZD1222 COVID-19 vaccine. Study-wide results and caveats: Among the donors, most were white British and more were female, and clonal diversity was possibly underestimated. Samples come after the peak T cell response, not at day 14. Only a handful of AZD1222 recipients tested seropositive at baseline.

Sequencing used immunoSEQ multiplex PCR; TCRdb keeps in-frame clones, though not all of them. The sample has roughly 150,000 clones; about nine tenths are singletons. As for this clone: The antigen is undetermined.

Sequencing used peripheral blood, obtained on day 0 of AZD1222 vaccination. The clonotype was recovered from an adult in good health.

CDR3 protein: CASNPWGANTEAFF. CDR3 sequence (DNA): TGTGCCAGCAACCCGTGGGGGGCGAACACTGAAGCTTTCTTT. V and J are TRBV11-2 and TRBJ1-1, with D tentatively TRBD1 (6 bases). The CDR3 is 14 amino acids. The ends were cut back, 7 bases at V and 1 base at J, with 13 bases in the middle. Germline V gene lookup returns CDR1 SGHAT and CDR2 FQNNGV. The whole variable domain, filled in from reference TRBV11-2 and TRBJ1-1, reads EAGVAQSPRYKIIEKRQSVAFWCNPISGHATLYWYQQILGQGPKLLIQFQNNGVVDDSQLPKDRFSAERLKGVDSTLKIQPAKLEDSAVYLCASNPWGANTEAFFGQGTRLTVV.